The clone carrying this T cell receptor beta chain was recorded at least ten times. No antigen is known for it. The data were taken from a study of Graves' ophthalmopathy and Graves' hyperthyroidism. Overall study findings and caveats: A 13-signature model separated ophthalmopathy from stable hyperthyroidism, 87.88% sensitivity, 75% to 84% specificity. Ophthalmopathy progression was predicted with 55% to 71% sensitivity and about 74% specificity.

The CDR3 is 22 amino acids. TCR beta CDR3 regions were amplified from RNA transcripts. HTBI primers served in a first-round RT-PCR, which a second-round multiplex PCR followed. One entry per CDR3 protein results from TCRdb running MiXCR on the multiplex PCR reads. The repertoire has 210,000 or so distinct CDR3 sequences, 25% to 30% of them found once; the top ten carry about 8.2%. Every ophthalmopathy donor presented moderate-to-severe activity, CAS ≥3, NOSPECS ≥4 and duration under 3 months. Sequenced input: peripheral blood. The V and J genes are TRBV12-1 and TRBJ2-2; whether TRBD2, the table's D call, matches the DNA was not checked. TRBV12-1 is a pseudogene. The clonotype comes from a man in his fifties or sixties with Graves' ophthalmopathy. In DNA form, the CDR3 reads TGTGCCAGCAGCTTTGATCTTGTGGGGGGGGATATAGCGGGAGCGAACACCGGGGAGCTGTTTTTT. Its protein product is CASSFDLVGGDIAGANTGELFF.